This TCR beta chain was documented in a study of sequential checkpoint blockade in melanoma. Study background: Arm A got nivolumab then ipilimumab; arm B the reverse, 1:1.

This clone was recorded a few times. As for treatment: randomized to nivolumab then ipilimumab (arm A) or the reverse (arm B). TCRdb's copy holds only in-frame clones and misses some; the assay was immunoSEQ multiplex PCR. The data hold 15,000 to 20,000 clones, with less than 75% observed a single time. Between the trimmed V and J ends, which lost 10 bases and 5 bases, there was a span of 15 bases. This CDR3 has 13 amino acids. CDR1 and CDR2 (germline): SGHAT, FQNNGV. The source of this sequence is a human donor with melanoma. This rearrangement joins TRBV11-2 to TRBJ2-1; D possibly corresponds to TRBD2 (7 bases). Sequenced material: CD8+ T cells sorted from blood (inferred from file names), taken from a patient given nivolumab and ipilimumab in sequence. As DNA, the CDR3 is TGTGCCACTTGGGGGGGGCGGCACAATGAGCAGTTCTTC. Its translation is CATWGGRHNEQFF.